This T cell receptor beta chain is drawn from a study of T cell responses to AZD1222 COVID-19 vaccine (dated by TCRdb to 2020 to 2023). About the study as a whole: A total of approximately 240 trial participants underwent TCR sequencing, of whom about 200 had received two doses of AZD1222 and some 25 had received two doses of the MenACWY control vaccine. Enrollment into the trials was organized by age into subgroups of 18-55, 56-69 and 70-plus years, and those subgroups contained approximately 160, 26 and 62 TCR-sequenced participants, respectively. General findings and caveats noted by the study authors: Only a handful of AZD1222 recipients were SARS-CoV-2 seropositive at baseline, limiting conclusions about previously exposed vaccinees. Vaccine-associated CD4 TCRs spanned the whole spike protein, with dominant responses in regions 160-218 and 743-854. In the small 56-69-year group, the increase in depth fell short of significance, most likely because of low power. Because no day 14 peak-response samples were available, repertoires were characterized only after the peak T cell response. After two AZD1222 doses, both the breadth and the depth of spike-specific TCRs were significantly higher than at day 0 and than in MenACWY recipients. Epitopes outside the regions mutated in the B.1.351 and B.1.1.7 variants were reportedly recognized by nearly half of the unique spike-specific TCRs. Participants were mostly white British and included more females than males, and it was suggested by the authors that clonal diversity may have been underestimated.

As regards this clone: This receptor's antigen is unknown. Base qualities are missing; no much larger clone stands one base away.

Explained via the paper, the time point label denotes: about 28 days (+/-7) after the second vaccine dose. AZD1222 recipients whose second dose came at about 4 weeks and those whose second dose came at about 12 weeks were combined into one group, since spike-specific TCR depth and breadth did not differ between the two schedules. Vaccinee samples came from UK trials COV001 and COV002, including a single-blind randomized controlled phase 2/3 trial of AZD1222 (ChAdOx1 nCoV-19) in healthy adults. Trial participant PBMC samples were collected at day 0 and day 28 after the second dose for TCRbeta chain sequencing. Sequences SGHRS (CDR1) and YFSETQ (CDR2) are obtained from the germline V gene. From the cysteine through the phenylalanine, the CDR3 covers 17 amino acids. Only the CDR3 portion is preserved as DNA: 51 bases, with reading frame beginning at the first base. V is trimmed back by 4 bases and J by 6 bases, and the junction contains 11 bases that no gene match accounts for.

The CDR3 regions of human TCRbeta chains were analyzed by immunosequencing. As for how the authors treated the data: TCRs in the repertoires were compared against a reference library of SARS-CoV-2-specific TCRs that had been generated with the MIRA antigen-specificity platform. Breadth was defined as the fraction of unique TCRs that were SARS-CoV-2-associated. Depth was defined as the fraction of total T cells that were SARS-CoV-2-associated. Each spike-specific TCR was assigned to its reactive spike region and to a CD4 or CD8 class using the MIRA data. Log10-transformed breadth and depth values were compared by one-way ANOVA with Sidak's multiple comparisons tests. TCRdb provides this immuneACCESS table in a form limited to in-frame rearrangements. Some clones are lacking; in checked studies, under half of them reflect an unresolved V gene, and why the rest are absent is not known. The V and J calls and clone size come from that table; D and trimming were worked out from the DNA. This sample lists roughly 150,000 clones; approximately 90% were detected once. The ten largest account for approximately 1.2% of the sample.

The rearrangement joined TRBV5-1 to TRBJ1-6; TRBD1 lines up with 9 middle nucleotides. Sequenced material: peripheral blood, taken 28 days after the second AZD1222 dose. The clonotype originates from an adult who received the AZD1222 COVID-19 vaccine. CDR3 region: CASSGTQGAQANSPLHF. The nucleotides are TGCGCCAGCAGCGGAACACAGGGGGCGCAAGCTAATTCACCCCTCCACTTT.